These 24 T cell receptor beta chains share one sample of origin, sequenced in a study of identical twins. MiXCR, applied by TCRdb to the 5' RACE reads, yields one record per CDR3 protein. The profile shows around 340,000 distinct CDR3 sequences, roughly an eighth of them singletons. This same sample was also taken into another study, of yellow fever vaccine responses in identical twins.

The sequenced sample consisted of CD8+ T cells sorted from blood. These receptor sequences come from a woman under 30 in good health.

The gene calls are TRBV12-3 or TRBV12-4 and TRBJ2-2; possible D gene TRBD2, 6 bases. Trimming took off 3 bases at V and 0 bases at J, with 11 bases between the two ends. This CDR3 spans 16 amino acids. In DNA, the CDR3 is TGTGCCAGCAGTTTCGGGAGTCCTGCGAACACCGGGGAGCTGTTTTTT. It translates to CASSFGSPANTGELFF.

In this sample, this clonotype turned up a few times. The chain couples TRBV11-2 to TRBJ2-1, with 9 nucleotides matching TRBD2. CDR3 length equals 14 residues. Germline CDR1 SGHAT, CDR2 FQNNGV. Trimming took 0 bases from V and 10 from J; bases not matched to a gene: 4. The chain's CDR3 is CASSLDSLAGEQFF. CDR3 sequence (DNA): TGTGCCAGCAGCTTAGATTCCCTAGCGGGGGAGCAGTTCTTC.

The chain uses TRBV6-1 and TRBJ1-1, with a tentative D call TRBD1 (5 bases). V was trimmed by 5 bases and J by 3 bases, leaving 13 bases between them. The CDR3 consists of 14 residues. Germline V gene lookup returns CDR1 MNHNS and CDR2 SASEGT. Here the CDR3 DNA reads TGTGCCAGCAGTATCCAGGGAAGCGACACTGAAGCTTTCTTT. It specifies CASSIQGSDTEAFF.

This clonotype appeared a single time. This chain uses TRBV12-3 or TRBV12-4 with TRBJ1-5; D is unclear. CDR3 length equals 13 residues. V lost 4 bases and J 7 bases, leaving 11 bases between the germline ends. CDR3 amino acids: CASSYGRSQPQHF. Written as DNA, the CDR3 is TGTGCCAGCAGTTACGGAAGGTCGCAGCCCCAGCATTTT.

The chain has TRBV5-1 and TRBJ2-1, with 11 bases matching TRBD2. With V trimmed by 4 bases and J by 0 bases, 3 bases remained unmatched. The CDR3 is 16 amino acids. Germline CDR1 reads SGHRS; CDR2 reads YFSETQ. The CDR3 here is CASSDSGRASYNEQFF. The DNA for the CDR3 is TGCGCCAGCAGCGATAGCGGGAGGGCCTCCTACAATGAGCAGTTCTTC.

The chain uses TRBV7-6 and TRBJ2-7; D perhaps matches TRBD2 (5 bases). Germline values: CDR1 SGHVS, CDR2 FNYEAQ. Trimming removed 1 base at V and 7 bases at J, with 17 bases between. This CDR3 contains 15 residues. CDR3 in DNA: TGTGCCAGCAGCTTAGGTCCCGGGGTGGGTTTGGAGCAGTACGTC. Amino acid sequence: CASSLGPGVGLEQYV.

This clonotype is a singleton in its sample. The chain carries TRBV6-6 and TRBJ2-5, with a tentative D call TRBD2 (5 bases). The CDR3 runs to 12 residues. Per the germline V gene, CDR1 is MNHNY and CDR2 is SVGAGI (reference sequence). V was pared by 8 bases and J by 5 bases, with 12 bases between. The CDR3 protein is CASAAGWETQYF. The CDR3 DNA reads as TGTGCCAGCGCCGCGGGTTGGGAGACCCAGTACTTC.

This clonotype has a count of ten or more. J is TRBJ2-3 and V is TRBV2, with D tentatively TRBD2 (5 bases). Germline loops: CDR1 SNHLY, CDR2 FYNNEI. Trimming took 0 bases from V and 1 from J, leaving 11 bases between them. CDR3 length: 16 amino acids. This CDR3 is CASSEASSSGTDTQYF. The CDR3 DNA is TGTGCCAGCAGTGAAGCGTCAAGTAGCGGCACAGATACGCAGTATTTT.

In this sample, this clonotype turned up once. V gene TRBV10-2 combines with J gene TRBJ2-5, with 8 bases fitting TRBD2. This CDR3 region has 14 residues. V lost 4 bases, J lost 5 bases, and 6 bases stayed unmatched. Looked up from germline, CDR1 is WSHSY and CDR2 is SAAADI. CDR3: CASSGTSGGETQYF. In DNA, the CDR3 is TGCGCCAGCAGTGGGACTTCGGGGGGGGAGACCCAGTACTTC.

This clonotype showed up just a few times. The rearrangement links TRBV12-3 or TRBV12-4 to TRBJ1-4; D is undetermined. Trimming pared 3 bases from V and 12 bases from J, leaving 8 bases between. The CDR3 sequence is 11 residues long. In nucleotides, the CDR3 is TGTGCCAGCAGTTTTGAGGGAGAACTGTTTTTT. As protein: CASSFEGELFF.

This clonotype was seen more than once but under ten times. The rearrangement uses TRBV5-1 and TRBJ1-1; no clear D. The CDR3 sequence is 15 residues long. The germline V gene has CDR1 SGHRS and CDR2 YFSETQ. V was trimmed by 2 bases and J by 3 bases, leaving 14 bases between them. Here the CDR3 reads CASSFLSGLDTEAFF. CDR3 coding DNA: TGCGCCAGCAGCTTTTTATCCGGACTGGACACTGAAGCTTTCTTT.

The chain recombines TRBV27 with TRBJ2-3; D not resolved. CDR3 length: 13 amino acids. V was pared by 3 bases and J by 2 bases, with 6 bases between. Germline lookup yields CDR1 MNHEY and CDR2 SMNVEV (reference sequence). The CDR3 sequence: CASSFPTTDTQYF. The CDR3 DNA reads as TGTGCCAGCAGTTTTCCAACCACAGATACGCAGTATTTT.

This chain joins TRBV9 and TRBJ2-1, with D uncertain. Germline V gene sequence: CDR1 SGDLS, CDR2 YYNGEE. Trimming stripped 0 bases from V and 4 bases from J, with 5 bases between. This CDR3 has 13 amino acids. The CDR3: CASSVETYNEQFF. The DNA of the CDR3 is TGTGCCAGCAGCGTAGAAACTTACAATGAGCAGTTCTTC.

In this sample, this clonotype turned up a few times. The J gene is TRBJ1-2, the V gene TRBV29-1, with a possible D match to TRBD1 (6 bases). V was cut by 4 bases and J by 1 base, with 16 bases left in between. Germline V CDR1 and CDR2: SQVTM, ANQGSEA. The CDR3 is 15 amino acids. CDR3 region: CSVGSRTDINYGYTF. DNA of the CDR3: TGCAGCGTTGGCTCTCGGACAGACATTAACTATGGCTACACCTTC.

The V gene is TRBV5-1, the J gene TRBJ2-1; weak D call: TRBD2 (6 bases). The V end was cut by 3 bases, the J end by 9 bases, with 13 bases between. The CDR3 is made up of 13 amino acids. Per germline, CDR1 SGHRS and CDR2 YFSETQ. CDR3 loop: CASSSGLYFEQFF. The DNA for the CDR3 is TGCGCCAGCAGCTCCGGACTATATTTTGAGCAGTTCTTC.

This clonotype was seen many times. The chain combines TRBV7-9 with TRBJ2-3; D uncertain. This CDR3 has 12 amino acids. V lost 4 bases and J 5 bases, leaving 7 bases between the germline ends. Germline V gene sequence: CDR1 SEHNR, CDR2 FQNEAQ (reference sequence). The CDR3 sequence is CASSSDGDTQYF. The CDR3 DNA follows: TGTGCCAGCAGCTCCGACGGAGATACGCAGTATTTT.

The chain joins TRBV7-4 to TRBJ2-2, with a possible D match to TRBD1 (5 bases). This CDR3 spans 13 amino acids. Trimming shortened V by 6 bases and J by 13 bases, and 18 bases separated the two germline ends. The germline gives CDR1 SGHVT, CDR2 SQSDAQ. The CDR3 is CASRGRITQVLFF. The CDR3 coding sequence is TGTGCCAGCAGGGGGCGGATCACACAGGTGCTGTTTTTT.

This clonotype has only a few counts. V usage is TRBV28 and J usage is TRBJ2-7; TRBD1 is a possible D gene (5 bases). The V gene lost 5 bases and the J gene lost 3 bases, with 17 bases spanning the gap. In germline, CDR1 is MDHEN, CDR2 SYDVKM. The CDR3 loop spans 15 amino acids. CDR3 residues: CASSKDSYSVYEQYV. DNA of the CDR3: TGTGCCAGCAGTAAAGACAGTTATTCCGTCTACGAGCAGTACGTC.

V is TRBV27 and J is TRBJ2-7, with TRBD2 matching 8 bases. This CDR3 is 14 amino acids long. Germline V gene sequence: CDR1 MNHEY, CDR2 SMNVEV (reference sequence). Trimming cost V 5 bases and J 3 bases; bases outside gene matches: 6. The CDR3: CASSVSGGFYEQYF. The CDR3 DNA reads TGTGCCAGCAGTGTCAGCGGGGGTTTCTACGAGCAGTACTTC.

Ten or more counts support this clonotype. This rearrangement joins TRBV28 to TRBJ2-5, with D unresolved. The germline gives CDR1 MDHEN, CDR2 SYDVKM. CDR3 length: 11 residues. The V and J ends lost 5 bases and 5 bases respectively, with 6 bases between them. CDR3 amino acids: CASSRRETQYF. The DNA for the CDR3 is TGTGCCAGCAGTCGCCGTGAGACCCAGTACTTC.

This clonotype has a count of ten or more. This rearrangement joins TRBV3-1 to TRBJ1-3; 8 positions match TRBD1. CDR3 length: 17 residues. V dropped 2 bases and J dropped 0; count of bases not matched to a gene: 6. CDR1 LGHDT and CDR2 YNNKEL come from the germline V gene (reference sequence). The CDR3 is CASSQTRDRTSGNTIYF. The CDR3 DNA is TGTGCCAGCAGCCAAACTCGGGACAGGACCTCTGGAAACACCATATATTTT.

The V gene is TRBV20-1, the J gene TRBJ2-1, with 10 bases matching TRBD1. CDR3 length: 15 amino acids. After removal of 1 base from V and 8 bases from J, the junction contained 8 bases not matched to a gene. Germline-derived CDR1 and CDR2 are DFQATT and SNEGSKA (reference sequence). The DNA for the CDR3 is TGCAGTGCTAGAGCGGGACAGGGGCTAATCGATGAGCAGTTCTTC. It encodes CSARAGQGLIDEQFF.

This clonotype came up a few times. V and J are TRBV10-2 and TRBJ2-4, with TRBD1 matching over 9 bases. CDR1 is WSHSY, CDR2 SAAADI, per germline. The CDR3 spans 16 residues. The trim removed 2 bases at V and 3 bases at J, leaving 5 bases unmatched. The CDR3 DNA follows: TGCGCCAGCAGTGAGGGACAGGGGACGGACAAAAACATTCAGTACTTC. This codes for CASSEGQGTDKNIQYF.

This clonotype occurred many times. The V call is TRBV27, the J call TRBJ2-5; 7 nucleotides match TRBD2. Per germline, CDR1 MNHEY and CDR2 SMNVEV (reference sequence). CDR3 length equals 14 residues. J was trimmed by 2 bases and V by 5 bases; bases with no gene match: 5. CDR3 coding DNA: TGTGCCAGCAGTAGGGCTAGCGGACAAGAGACCCAGTACTTC. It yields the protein CASSRASGQETQYF.